A single sample is the source of the 32 T cell receptor beta chains below, sequenced in a study of shared clonotypes between healthy human individuals. Using immunoSEQ multiplex PCR, the repertoire was profiled, and TCRdb retains in-frame clones only, with some absent. This table holds roughly 2,000,000 clones, approximately 92% found once. Naive CD8 populations comprised CD45RO-negative cells positively selected for CCR7, excluding terminally differentiated effector memory CD45RA+ cells. Sequencing input: naive CD8+ T cells from PBMCs. These receptors came from a young man in good health. Some clones in this sample may be carry-over from other donors' samples.

The rearrangement joins TRBV27 to TRBJ2-5; maybe TRBD1 (7 bases). The DNA end favors TRBJ2-7, so the J call may be wrong. This CDR3 comprises 14 residues. CDR1 and CDR2 from the germline V gene are MNHEY and SMNVEV (reference sequence). The CDR3 region is CASRGRQGGGEQYF. In DNA form, the CDR3 reads TGTGCCAGCAGAGGTCGGCAGGGGGGAGGCGAGCAGTACTTC.

The DNA of the CDR3 is TGTGCCAGCAGTTGGACGGGGATGAGGACTGAAGCTTTCTTT. Amino acid sequence: CASSWTGMRTEAFF. The chain recombines TRBV27 with TRBJ1-1; D remains unclear. The CDR3 extends over 14 amino acids. The germline V and J ends were trimmed by 4 bases and 5 bases, with 14 bases remaining between them. Germline-derived CDR1 and CDR2 are MNHEY and SMNVEV (reference sequence).

The chain carries TRBV5-1 and TRBJ1-2, with unresolved D. V was pared by 0 bases and J by 6 bases, with 9 bases between. Germline assignment: CDR1 SGHRS and CDR2 YFSETQ. The CDR3 extends over 13 amino acids. Written as DNA, the CDR3 is TGCGCCAGCAGCTTGGCGGCCGGGGATGGCTACACCTTC. It is translated as CASSLAAGDGYTF. Looking up the rest from reference TRBV5-1 and TRBJ1-2 gives the full variable domain: KAGVTQTPRYLIKTRGQQVTLSCSPISGHRSVSWYQQTPGQGLQFLFEYFSETQRNKGNFPGRFSGRQFSNSRSEMNVSTLELGDSALYLCASSLAAGDGYTFGSGTRLTVV.

The V call is TRBV19, the J call TRBJ2-1, with 8 bases that match TRBD2. Germline CDR1 is LNHDA and CDR2 is SQIVND (reference sequence). Germline trimming cut 6 bases from V and 4 bases from J; bases unmatched to any gene: 8. The CDR3 runs to 15 residues. CDR3 residues: CASSAASGGYNEQFF. The CDR3 DNA reads TGTGCCAGTAGCGCCGCTTCGGGGGGGTACAATGAGCAGTTCTTC. The full variable domain, rest sourced from reference TRBV19 and TRBJ2-1, is DGGITQSPKYLFRKEGQNVTLSCEQNLNHDAMYWYRQDPGQGLRLIYYSQIVNDFQKGDIAEGYSVSREKKESFPLTVTSAQKNPTAFYLCASSAASGGYNEQFFGPGTRLTVL.

The V call is TRBV19, the J call TRBJ2-1; D uncertain. CDR1 and CDR2 from the germline V gene are LNHDA and SQIVND (reference sequence). The CDR3 length is 12 residues. The V end was cut by 6 bases, the J end by 6 bases, with 9 bases between. In DNA, the CDR3 is TGTGCCAGTAGCCCAGCTGCCAATGAGCAGTTCTTC. Translation: CASSPAANEQFF.

CDR3 sequence (DNA): TGCGCCAGCAGCCAAGATGCTCGTTTCGGGGAGCTGTTTTTT. It is translated as CASSQDARFGELFF. This chain joins TRBV4-1 and TRBJ2-2, with D hard to call. The CDR3 is 14 amino acids. Germline loops: CDR1 MGHRA, CDR2 YSYEKL. V gave up 0 bases and J gave up 7 bases, with 9 bases separating them.

This clone was seen a single time. The CDR3 DNA follows: TGTGCCAGCAGCTTAGTGGGAGTCTCTTACAATGAGCAGTTCTTC. It specifies CASSLVGVSYNEQFF. The chain recombines TRBV7-2 with TRBJ2-1; TRBD2 might be the D (5 bases). V lost 1 base, J lost 4 bases, and 11 bases lay in between. The CDR3 extends over 15 amino acids. CDR1 SGHTA and CDR2 FQGNSA come from the germline V gene.

The CDR3 DNA sequence: TGTGCCAGCAGCCCACTAGCGGGAGAAGAGACCCAGTACTTC. Protein product: CASSPLAGEETQYF. The rearrangement joins TRBV7-9 to TRBJ2-5; 11 positions match TRBD2. This CDR3 region has 14 residues. Germline V gives CDR1 SEHNR, CDR2 FQNEAQ (reference sequence). V was pared by 5 bases and J by 3 bases, with 2 bases of the junction left unmatched.

The chain's CDR3 is CASSPGKGREANYEQYF. The DNA for the CDR3 is TGTGCCAGCAGCCCAGGTAAAGGGCGGGAGGCGAACTACGAGCAGTACTTC. The genes are TRBV7-9 and TRBJ2-7; 8 positions agree with TRBD2. The CDR3 spans 17 residues. J lost 3 bases, V lost 5 bases, and 15 bases had no gene match. From germline, CDR1 is SEHNR and CDR2 FQNEAQ (reference sequence).

J is TRBJ2-4 and V is TRBV28; weak D call: TRBD2 (6 bases). CDR3 size: 11 residues. Deletions cut 10 bases from V and 12 bases from J, with 16 bases between. Per germline, CDR1 MDHEN and CDR2 SYDVKM. The CDR3 reads CANSQDYTQYF. CDR3 sequence (DNA): TGTGCCAACAGCCAGGACTACACTCAGTACTTC. Variable domain in full (rest from reference TRBV28 and TRBJ2-4): DVKVTQSSRYLVKRTGEKVFLECVQDMDHENMFWYRQDPGLGLRLIYFSYDVKMKEKGDIPEGYSVSREKKERFSLILESASTNQTSMYLCANSQDYTQYFGAGTRLSVL.

The chain combines TRBV7-2 with TRBJ2-3; the match to TRBD1 covers 9 bases. Unmatched junction bases numbered 12, after V lost 7 bases and J lost 7 bases. The CDR3 covers 15 residues. Germline assignment: CDR1 SGHTA and CDR2 FQGNSA. CDR3 residues: CASTSRDRDVNTQYF. The CDR3 region has the DNA TGTGCCAGCACCTCCCGGGACAGGGACGTAAATACGCAGTATTTT.

This chain joins TRBV19 and TRBJ1-4; D remains unclear. Germline V gene sequence: CDR1 LNHDA, CDR2 SQIVND (reference sequence). V gave up 7 bases and J gave up 7 bases, with 16 bases separating them. The CDR3 is 14 amino acids. For the CDR3, the DNA is TGTGCCAGTAACGAGAAGCCTCGGCGTGAAAAACTGTTTTTT. This codes for CASNEKPRREKLFF.

This clone appeared once. This chain connects TRBV4-3 to TRBJ1-4; perhaps TRBD1 as D (5 bases). There are 15 residues in the CDR3. Trimming shortened V by 6 bases and J by 5 bases, and 16 bases separated the two germline ends. Per the germline V gene, CDR1 is LGHNA and CDR2 is YSLEER. The CDR3 DNA sequence: TGCGCCAGCAGTCGAATAGGGACCCCAAATGAAAAACTGTTTTTT. Translating gives CASSRIGTPNEKLFF.

A remark on this clone: Within the sample, other DNA sequences also encode this same CDR3. The chain recombines TRBV11-3 with TRBJ2-7; 8 positions match TRBD1. The trim removed 3 bases at V and 7 bases at J, leaving 5 bases unmatched. Per the germline V gene, CDR1 is SGHNT and CDR2 is YENEEA. The CDR3 has 13 residues. CDR3 sequence reads: CASSLGTGHEQYF. In DNA, the CDR3 is TGTGCCAGCAGCTTGGGGACAGGACATGAGCAGTACTTC.

On this clone itself: Other DNA sequences from this sample encode an identical CDR3 as well. The rearrangement links TRBV28 to TRBJ2-1; D uncertain. V lost 3 bases and J 0 bases, leaving 6 bases between the germline ends. The CDR3 is 14 residues long. CDR1 is MDHEN, CDR2 SYDVKM, per germline. The CDR3 is CASSFIGSYNEQFF. The CDR3 DNA reads TGTGCCAGCAGTTTCATCGGCTCCTACAATGAGCAGTTCTTC.

This rearrangement joins TRBV5-1 to TRBJ2-1, with D tentatively TRBD2 (5 bases). Trimming removed 0 bases from V and 5 bases from J, with 9 bases in between. There are 14 residues in the CDR3. Per germline, CDR1 SGHRS and CDR2 YFSETQ. In DNA form, the CDR3 reads TGCGCCAGCAGCTTGGGGGAGCCCAACAATGAGCAGTTCTTC. Translated: CASSLGEPNNEQFF.

A single count supports this clone. Other nucleotide sequences in the sample specify the same CDR3. The V gene is TRBV7-9, the J gene TRBJ2-3, with D unresolved. V lost 3 bases to trimming and J lost 0 bases, with 4 bases between them. CDR3 size: 13 residues. Germline-derived CDR1 and CDR2 are SEHNR and FQNEAQ (reference sequence). DNA for the CDR3: TGTGCCAGCAGCTTTCCCAGCACAGATACGCAGTATTTT. Translating it yields CASSFPSTDTQYF.

This clone was detected only a few times. The chain uses TRBV30 and TRBJ2-1; possible D gene TRBD2, 5 bases. This CDR3 contains 14 residues. V was trimmed by 4 bases and J by 0 bases, leaving 10 bases between them. Germline V gene lookup returns CDR1 GTSNPN and CDR2 SVGIG (reference sequence). CDR3 loop: CAWNVGSSYNEQFF. CDR3 DNA sequence: TGTGCCTGGAATGTGGGGAGCTCCTACAATGAGCAGTTCTTC.

The chain has TRBV5-4 and TRBJ1-2, with D possibly being TRBD1 (5 bases). The CDR3 loop spans 12 amino acids. V was pared by 4 bases and J by 9 bases, with 13 bases between. Germline V gives CDR1 SGHNT, CDR2 YYREEE (reference sequence). The CDR3 nucleotides read TGTGCCAGCAGCCCCGCGGGGGTACGCTACACCTTC. Amino acids: CASSPAGVRYTF.

The table lists this clone with a count of one. The junction departs from the called germline gene at one end, perhaps through a read error. The chain combines TRBV5-1 with TRBJ1-6; D not certain. The germline gives CDR1 SGHRS, CDR2 YFSETQ. This CDR3 has 15 residues. CDR3 loop: CASRRLGSDNSPLHF. CDR3 DNA sequence: TGCGCCAGCAGGCGATTGGGCTCCGATAATTCACCCCTCCACTTT.

A note on this clone: Within the sample, other DNA sequences also encode this same CDR3. The rearrangement links TRBV27 to TRBJ2-1; 11 bases are a match to TRBD2. The CDR3 has 15 residues. V lost 6 bases, J lost 5 bases, and 6 bases stayed unmatched. Germline V lookup: CDR1 MNHEY, CDR2 SMNVEV (reference sequence). The DNA for the CDR3 is TGTGCCAGCAGCCCCGGGACTAGCGGAAACAATGAGCAGTTCTTC. Protein sequence: CASSPGTSGNNEQFF.

The chain carries TRBV9 and TRBJ2-5, with D uncertain. CDR3 size: 15 residues. Germline loops: CDR1 SGDLS, CDR2 YYNGEE. Trimming cost V 2 bases and J 1 base, with 12 bases left between them. In nucleotides, the CDR3 is TGTGCCAGCAGCGTTGGGGTCCTCCTCCAAGAGACCCAGTACTTC. Amino acid sequence: CASSVGVLLQETQYF.

The chain couples TRBV9 to TRBJ2-7; D is ambiguous. The CDR3 is made up of 15 amino acids. Germline V lookup: CDR1 SGDLS, CDR2 YYNGEE. Trimming left V 0 bases short and J 2 bases short, with 12 bases between. CDR3 loop: CASSVAPAFTYEQYF. The DNA for the CDR3 is TGTGCCAGCAGCGTAGCCCCGGCTTTCACCTACGAGCAGTACTTC.

J is TRBJ1-5 and V is TRBV28, with 9 bases lining up with TRBD1. Trimming at V came to 6 bases and at J to 5 bases, leaving 8 bases not matched to a gene. The CDR3 extends over 15 amino acids. Germline values: CDR1 MDHEN, CDR2 SYDVKM. This chain's CDR3 is CASRSGTGNYQPQHF. The CDR3, as DNA: TGTGCCAGCAGATCCGGGACAGGGAATTATCAGCCCCAGCATTTT.

The chain couples TRBV5-6 to TRBJ2-7; 9 bases map to TRBD2. With 4 bases clipped from V and 4 bases from J, the junction kept 15 bases outside the gene matches. The germline V gene encodes CDR1 SGHDT and CDR2 YYEEEE. The CDR3 is made up of 17 amino acids. CDR3 sequence reads: CASSRMRQIAGEYEQYF. CDR3 coding DNA: TGTGCCAGCAGCAGGATGCGCCAAATAGCGGGAGAATACGAGCAGTACTTC. Looking up the rest from reference TRBV5-6 and TRBJ2-7 gives the full variable domain: DAGVTQSPTHLIKTRGQQVTLRCSPKSGHDTVSWYQQALGQGPQFIFQYYEEEERQRGNFPDRFSGHQFPNYSSELNVNALLLGDSALYLCASSRMRQIAGEYEQYFGPGTRLTVT.

V usage is TRBV5-1 and J usage is TRBJ2-1, with D perhaps being TRBD1 or TRBD2 (5 bases each). Trimming left V 0 bases short and J 0 bases short, with 10 bases between. Germline V gene sequence: CDR1 SGHRS, CDR2 YFSETQ. The CDR3 consists of 16 residues. CDR3 residues: CASSLADGASYNEQFF. The CDR3, as DNA: TGCGCCAGCAGCTTGGCCGACGGGGCCTCCTACAATGAGCAGTTCTTC.

The V call is TRBV29-1, the J call TRBJ2-7, with D perhaps TRBD1 (5 bases). CDR1 is SQVTM and CDR2 is ANQGSEA in the germline V gene. This CDR3 comprises 11 residues. V was cut by 3 bases and J by 7 bases, with 10 bases left in between. DNA for the CDR3: TGCAGCGTTGACGTGCAGGGTGAGCAGTACTTC. Amino acids: CSVDVQGEQYF.

The V gene is TRBV28, the J gene TRBJ1-5; D is perhaps TRBD1 (6 bases). This CDR3 is built from 15 residues. Germline V gene lookup returns CDR1 MDHEN and CDR2 SYDVKM. Trimming pared 3 bases from V and 2 bases from J, leaving 11 bases between. DNA for the CDR3: TGTGCCAGCAGTTTTAGGGGGGGCGGCAATCAGCCCCAGCATTTT. This sequence encodes CASSFRGGGNQPQHF. The entire variable domain, with the rest obtained from reference TRBV28 and TRBJ1-5, is as follows: DVKVTQSSRYLVKRTGEKVFLECVQDMDHENMFWYRQDPGLGLRLIYFSYDVKMKEKGDIPEGYSVSREKKERFSLILESASTNQTSMYLCASSFRGGGNQPQHFGDGTRLSIL.

V is TRBV11-2 and J is TRBJ1-5; D gene unclear. This CDR3 is 15 amino acids long. In germline, CDR1 is SGHAT, CDR2 FQNNGV. Trimming shortened V by 0 bases and J by 0 bases, and 6 bases separated the two germline ends. For the CDR3, the DNA is TGTGCCAGCAGCTTAGAGGGATATAGCAATCAGCCCCAGCATTTT. Translation gives CASSLEGYSNQPQHF.

The rearrangement uses TRBV28 and TRBJ1-1; 7 bases map to TRBD1. Germline CDR1 and CDR2: MDHEN and SYDVKM. J was trimmed by 5 bases and V by 8 bases; bases with no gene match: 14. This CDR3 contains 15 residues. This CDR3 reads CASAERQGRITEAFF. CDR3 nucleotides: TGTGCCAGCGCAGAGAGACAGGGAAGAATTACTGAAGCTTTCTTT.

CDR3 residues: CASSRDRAVTDTQYF. CDR3 nucleotides: TGCGCCAGCAGCAGAGACAGGGCGGTGACAGATACGCAGTATTTT. The chain has TRBV5-1 and TRBJ2-3; the match to TRBD1 covers 7 bases. Germline CDR1 SGHRS, CDR2 YFSETQ. V was clipped by 4 bases and J by 3 bases; unmatched bases: 8. The CDR3 is 15 residues long.

To note about this clone: Within the sample, other DNA sequences also encode this same CDR3. This rearrangement joins TRBV5-1 to TRBJ2-7; D not resolved. The V and J ends lost 0 bases and 3 bases respectively, with 10 bases between them. The V gene's germline CDR1 is SGHRS and CDR2 YFSETQ. The CDR3 has 14 residues. Written as DNA, the CDR3 is TGCGCCAGCAGCTTGGAATCCAGTCGCTACGAGCAGTACTTC. It is translated as CASSLESSRYEQYF. Full variable domain (missing parts from reference TRBV5-1 and TRBJ2-7): KAGVTQTPRYLIKTRGQQVTLSCSPISGHRSVSWYQQTPGQGLQFLFEYFSETQRNKGNFPGRFSGRQFSNSRSEMNVSTLELGDSALYLCASSLESSRYEQYFGPGTRLTVT.